This T cell receptor beta chain is from a study of immune cell composition in non-small cell lung cancer (dated by TCRdb to the late 2010s). Notes on the research overall: Histologic subtype was assigned using H&E plus p63, CK5, Napsin A and TTF-1 immunohistochemistry, mainly lung adenocarcinoma or squamous cell carcinoma. TCR-beta sequencing (Adaptive Biotechnologies) was performed on roughly 35 paired NSCLC tumour and non-adjacent lung specimens plus 26 tumour-only specimens. Supplementary cohort #1, 10 lung adenocarcinoma cases, had paired tumour/lung TCR-beta sequencing and TIL populations generated to assess tumour reactivity. A handful of tumour specimens that had TCR-beta data belonged to rare histological subtypes and were left out of the subtype comparisons. What the study reported, not specific to this receptor: Across around nine adenocarcinoma cases, TIL tumour reactivity correlated strongly with maximal tumour-associated clone frequency but not with overall clonality. Only 10 cases were included in the reactivity cohort, and sequence sharing between tumour-reactive clones and the dominant in vivo tumour-associated clones was not shown. No significant correlation was found between tumour TCR-beta clonality and smoking pack-years. Tumour-associated clones >0.5% occurred in nearly half of NSCLC cases: about 32% of adenocarcinomas versus 75% of squamous carcinomas. Top 10 clone scores and productive clonality were significantly higher in lung squamous cell carcinoma than in lung adenocarcinoma tumours.

TCR-beta CDR3 regions were amplified from genomic DNA by a two-step multiplex PCR, with the second step adding Illumina-compatible adaptors. TCR-beta immunosequencing was performed on an Illumina platform as a commercial immunoSEQ service. Turning to the authors' computational methods: Repertoires were described by productive clonality and by Top 10 Clones, which is the percentage of T-cell templates coming from the ten most frequent sequences. Productive clonality ranged from 0 to 1, with 1 indicating a monoclonal population. Using log10 scatter plots, tumour-associated clones were identified as sequences that made up at least 0.1% of tumour T-cell templates yet were absent from the matched non-adjacent lung. Two-group comparisons used Student's t-tests, stages used ANOVA, and relationships used linear regression, analysed in GraphPad Prism7 and R. TCRdb retrieved this table from immuneACCESS and kept in-frame rearrangements only. Not all clones are present; in checked studies, unresolved V genes account for under half, and no reason is known for the remainder. The V and J calls and clone size were taken over from that table, and D and trimming were inferred from the DNA. The table for this sample lists around 1,300 clones; 77% of them were counted only once. About 13% of the sample is taken by the ten largest.

CDR3 length: 17 amino acids, cysteine to phenylalanine. The only DNA kept is the CDR3, 51 bases in frame from the first base. The germline V gene gives CDR1 as MGHRA and CDR2 as YSYEKL. V loses 0 bases at its end and J loses 5 bases; junction bases beyond the gene matches: 7. With regard to this clone: It lacks a known antigen. No per-base quality is available; no much larger clone lies one base away.

From frozen aliquots of unsorted single-cell suspensions, genomic DNA was isolated using the QIAamp DNA kit. Tumour samples were surgically resected non-small cell lung cancer tissue. Tissues arrived within 2 hours after resection and were immediately processed into single-cell suspensions. Tissue was mechanically dissociated and enzymatically digested with DNase I, collagenase I and hyaluronidase for 25 to 35 minutes at 37 °C, then filtered and RBC-lysed. This clonotype was sampled from a human donor with non-small cell lung cancer. Sequencing was done on a sample of lung tumor tissue. This sequence uses TRBV4-1 and TRBJ2-3, with 11 central nucleotides matching TRBD2. The CDR3 corresponds to CASSQEISGRAGDTQYF. The nucleotides are TGCGCCAGCAGCCAAGAGATTAGCGGGAGGGCCGGAGATACGCAGTATTTT.